This entry lists 19 T cell receptor beta chains sequenced from one sample in a study of T-cell reconstitution after alpha-beta-depleted transplantation in children. Unique molecular identifiers were incorporated into the prepared TCRbeta library. TCRdb analysed the PCR reads with MiXCR anew, one entry per CDR3 protein. The sample carries about 610,000 distinct CDR3 sequences, about 11% recorded once. The source was PBMCs from the stem cell graft donor, collected from the stem cell graft. The receptors shown here come from a human donor who donated a stem cell graft to a child with acute myeloid leukemia.

The CDR3 sequence: CASRETDRKNNEQFF. As DNA, the CDR3 is TGTGCCAGCAGGGAGACGGACAGGAAAAACAATGAGCAGTTCTTC. The chain combines TRBV6-2 or TRBV6-3 with TRBJ2-1; the match to TRBD1 covers 7 bases. This CDR3 region has 15 residues. The V segment lost 6 bases and the J segment 5 bases; nucleotides outside the gene matches: 10. Germline lookup yields CDR1 MNHEY and CDR2 SVGEGT.

The chain recombines TRBV29-1 with TRBJ2-3, with TRBD1 as a possible D gene (6 bases). Germline V gene data show CDR1 as SQVTM and CDR2 as ANQGSEA. The CDR3 is 15 residues long. V dropped 6 bases and J dropped 3 bases, with 19 bases sitting between them. This chain's CDR3 is CSVRDTRGGTDTQYF. The CDR3, as DNA: TGCAGCGTCCGGGACACCCGAGGGGGAACAGATACGCAGTATTTT.

V is TRBV4-3 and J is TRBJ1-5; a possible D gene is TRBD1 (6 bases). CDR1 is LGHNA and CDR2 is YSLEER in the germline V gene. The CDR3 loop spans 15 amino acids. Trimming shortened V by 1 base and J by 3 bases, and 10 bases separated the two germline ends. CDR3 coding DNA: TGCGCCAGCAGCCAAGGTGGGGGCAACAATCAGCCCCAGCATTTT. It is translated as CASSQGGGNNQPQHF.

At least ten counts were recorded for this clonotype. This chain uses TRBV29-1 with TRBJ2-1; TRBD2 agrees at 7 bases. The CDR3 has 16 residues. V trimming: 3 bases; J trimming: 8 bases; junction bases outside the gene matches: 16. CDR1 SQVTM and CDR2 ANQGSEA come from the germline V gene. The DNA of the CDR3 is TGCAGCGTTGAGTTGGCTAGCGGTCGGGTGGGTCATGAGCAGTTCTTC. Its protein is CSVELASGRVGHEQFF.

This clonotype occurred a few times. The rearrangement uses TRBV29-1 and TRBJ2-1, with TRBD1 matching 10 bases. Germline values: CDR1 SQVTM, CDR2 ANQGSEA. The J segment lost 5 bases and the V segment lost 7 bases, leaving 5 bases of the junction unmatched. CDR3 length: 13 residues. CDR3 bases: TGCAGCGCCCCGGGACAGGGGCACAATGAGCAGTTCTTC. Residues: CSAPGQGHNEQFF.

This clonotype was counted many times. This chain connects TRBV10-3 to TRBJ1-1; a weak D match, TRBD1 (6 bases). CDR1 is ENHRY, CDR2 SYGVKD, per germline. This CDR3 comprises 14 residues. V was clipped by 2 bases and J by 11 bases, with 18 bases between them. The chain's CDR3 is CAISERPGAMEAFF. The CDR3 DNA sequence: TGTGCCATCAGTGAGCGTCCGGGGGCGATGGAGGCTTTCTTT.

The V gene is TRBV5-6, the J gene TRBJ1-6; the D gene is possibly TRBD1 (6 bases). Germline V gene lookup returns CDR1 SGHDT and CDR2 YYEEEE. V was trimmed by 1 base and J by 13 bases, leaving 15 bases between them. The CDR3 is made up of 14 amino acids. Here the CDR3 reads CASSLLYRELPLHF. The CDR3 bases are TGTGCCAGCAGCTTGCTATACAGGGAGCTTCCCCTCCACTTT.

Only a few counts were recorded for this clonotype. The chain combines TRBV2 with TRBJ1-2; D not certain. The CDR3 contains 15 residues. Deletions cut 0 bases from V and 1 base from J, with 9 bases between. The germline CDR1 and CDR2 sequences are SNHLY and FYNNEI. In DNA, the CDR3 is TGTGCCAGCAGTGAAGCGCTGCAGCTTAACTATGGCTACACCTTC. Its translation is CASSEALQLNYGYTF. Using reference TRBV2 and TRBJ1-2 for the parts outside the CDR3, the full variable domain is EPEVTQTPSHQVTQMGQEVILRCVPISNHLYFYWYRQILGQKVEFLVSFYNNEISEKSEIFDDQFSVERPDGSNFTLKIRSTKLEDSAMYFCASSEALQLNYGYTFGSGTRLTVV.

The V gene is TRBV7-2, the J gene TRBJ2-5; D possibly corresponds to TRBD2 (5 bases). Trimming removed 7 bases at V and 5 bases at J, with 8 bases between. Germline lookup yields CDR1 SGHTA and CDR2 FQGNSA. This CDR3 has 11 amino acids. The CDR3: CASIRGETQYF. Here the CDR3 DNA reads TGTGCCAGCATACGGGGTGAGACCCAGTACTTC.

This clonotype was observed a few times. The rearrangement uses TRBV27 and TRBJ2-7, with a possible D match to TRBD2 (6 bases). V lost 4 bases and J lost 7, with 14 bases in between. Germline assignment: CDR1 MNHEY and CDR2 SMNVEV (reference sequence). The CDR3 has 13 amino acids. CDR3 nucleotide sequence: TGTGCCAGCAGTTACCTCTCGCGGGGAGAGCAGTACTTC. The encoded protein is CASSYLSRGEQYF.

This clonotype was found a few times. This rearrangement joins TRBV12-3 or TRBV12-4 to TRBJ1-5; D is undetermined. The CDR3 totals 14 residues. The V end lost 6 bases, the J end lost 1 base, and 10 bases lay between the germline ends. CDR3 DNA: TGTGCCAGCAGAATCCCCGGCAGCAATCAGCCCCAGCATTTT. It codes for CASRIPGSNQPQHF.

This clonotype was seen a handful of times. V gene TRBV19 combines with J gene TRBJ1-3; D is possibly TRBD1 (6 bases). Trimming shortened V by 5 bases and J by 2 bases, and 16 bases separated the two germline ends. This CDR3 is built from 16 residues. Germline-derived CDR1 and CDR2 are LNHDA and SQIVND (reference sequence). The CDR3 reads CASSPEIGGPGNTIYF. CDR3 nucleotides: TGTGCCAGTAGTCCGGAGATCGGGGGCCCTGGAAACACCATATATTTT. Variable domain in full (rest from reference TRBV19 and TRBJ1-3): DGGITQSPKYLFRKEGQNVTLSCEQNLNHDAMYWYRQDPGQGLRLIYYSQIVNDFQKGDIAEGYSVSREKKESFPLTVTSAQKNPTAFYLCASSPEIGGPGNTIYFGEGSWLTVV.

CDR3 nucleotide sequence: TGTGCCAGCAGTCCCTTACGGGAGTTGGGCAAAAACATTCAGTACTTC. Its translation is CASSPLRELGKNIQYF. The V call is TRBV28, the J call TRBJ2-4; D might be TRBD2 (6 bases). Looked up from germline, CDR1 is MDHEN and CDR2 is SYDVKM. The V end was cut by 5 bases, the J end by 3 bases, with 17 bases between. This CDR3 region has 16 residues.

The sample holds a few counts of this clonotype. V and J are TRBV7-9 and TRBJ1-1, with D possibly being TRBD1 (6 bases). CDR3 length: 13 residues. The V end was cut by 4 bases, the J end by 3 bases, with 9 bases between. In germline, CDR1 is SEHNR, CDR2 FQNEAQ (reference sequence). CDR3: CASSSHRDTEAFF. CDR3 sequence (DNA): TGTGCCAGCAGCTCTCACAGGGACACTGAAGCTTTCTTT.

J is TRBJ2-1 and V is TRBV28, with D possibly matching TRBD2 (7 bases). Trimming removed 6 bases at V and 2 bases at J, with 17 bases between. CDR3 length: 16 amino acids. Germline CDR1 is MDHEN and CDR2 is SYDVKM. CDR3 sequence reads: CASSPHGGLTYNEQFF. CDR3 sequence (DNA): TGTGCCAGCAGCCCTCACGGGGGGCTTACCTACAATGAGCAGTTCTTC.

The V and J genes are TRBV12-3 or TRBV12-4 and TRBJ2-1; perhaps TRBD2 as D (5 bases). The CDR3 length is 19 residues. The V end was cut by 7 bases, the J end by 0 bases, with 25 bases between. CDR3 loop: CASKFSVSVGLPSYNEQFF. The DNA for the CDR3 is TGTGCCAGCAAGTTTAGTGTGTCTGTAGGACTCCCCTCCTACAATGAGCAGTTCTTC.

The V gene is TRBV6-2 or TRBV6-3, the J gene TRBJ2-1; D not certain. Deletions cut 5 bases from V and 0 bases from J, with 8 bases between. The germline gives CDR1 MNHEY, CDR2 SVGEGT. The CDR3 sequence is 14 residues long. The CDR3: CASSRPVSYNEQFF. CDR3 DNA: TGTGCCAGCAGTCGGCCGGTCTCCTACAATGAGCAGTTCTTC.

The rearrangement links TRBV6-5 to TRBJ2-7; no clear D. The CDR3 covers 16 residues. V lost 2 bases and J 1 base, leaving 15 bases between the germline ends. CDR1 is MNHEY, CDR2 SVGAGI, per germline. Written as DNA, the CDR3 is TGTGCCAGCAGTTACACGGCCCCCGACAAGTCCTACGAGCAGTACTTC. This translates into CASSYTAPDKSYEQYF.

The chain joins TRBV3-1 to TRBJ2-1; TRBD2 is a possible D gene (5 bases). CDR3 length: 13 amino acids. Per the germline V gene, CDR1 is LGHDT and CDR2 is YNNKEL (reference sequence). V lost 7 bases and J 9 bases, leaving 16 bases between the germline ends. CDR3 nucleotides: TGTGCCAGCACCCCGGACTCCCGGGCTGAGCAGTTCTTC. Amino acids: CASTPDSRAEQFF.